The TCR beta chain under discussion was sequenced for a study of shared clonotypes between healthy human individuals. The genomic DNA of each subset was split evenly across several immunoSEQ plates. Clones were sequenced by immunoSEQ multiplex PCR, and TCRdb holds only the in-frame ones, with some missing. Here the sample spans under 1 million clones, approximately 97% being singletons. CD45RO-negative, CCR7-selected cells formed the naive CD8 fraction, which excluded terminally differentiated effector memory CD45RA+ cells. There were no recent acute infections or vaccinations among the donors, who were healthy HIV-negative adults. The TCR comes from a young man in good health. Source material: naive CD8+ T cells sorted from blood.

CDR3 DNA: TGCAGCGTGACGGGACTAGCGGGAGGATACAATGAGCAGTTCTTC. Translated, it gives CSVTGLAGGYNEQFF. This chain joins TRBV29-1 and TRBJ2-1, with TRBD2 identical over 15 bases. This CDR3 spans 15 amino acids. Trimming took 6 bases from V and 4 from J; bases not matched to a gene: 4. Germline-derived CDR1 and CDR2 are SQVTM and ANQGSEA.